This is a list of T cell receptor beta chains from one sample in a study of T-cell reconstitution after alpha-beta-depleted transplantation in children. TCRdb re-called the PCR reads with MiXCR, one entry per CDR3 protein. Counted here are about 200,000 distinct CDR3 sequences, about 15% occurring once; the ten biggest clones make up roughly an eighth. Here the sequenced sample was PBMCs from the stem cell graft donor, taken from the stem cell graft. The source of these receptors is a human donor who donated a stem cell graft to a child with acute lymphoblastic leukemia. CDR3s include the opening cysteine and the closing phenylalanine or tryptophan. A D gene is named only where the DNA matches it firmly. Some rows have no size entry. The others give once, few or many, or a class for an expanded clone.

CDR3nt: TGCGCCAGCAGCTCGGGATTGACAGACGGCACAGATACGCAGTATTTT
CDR3aa: CASSSGLTDGTDTQYF
abundance: NA
v_gene: TRBV5-1
j_gene: TRBJ2-3
d_gene: NA

CDR3nt: TGTGCCAGCAGCTTAGAGGGGGCAGGACTTACCTACGAGCAGTACTTC
CDR3aa: CASSLEGAGLTYEQYF
abundance: many
v_gene: TRBV7-8
j_gene: TRBJ2-7
d_gene: TRBD1

CDR3nt: TGCGCCAGCAGCTTCGAGGGCCGGGCCTACAATGAGCAGTTCTTC
CDR3aa: CASSFEGRAYNEQFF
abundance: few
v_gene: TRBV5-1
j_gene: TRBJ2-1
d_gene: NA

CDR3nt: TGCGCCAGCAGCTTGTACGGGAGAGAGACAGATACGCAGTATTTT
CDR3aa: CASSLYGRETDTQYF
abundance: many
v_gene: TRBV5-1
j_gene: TRBJ2-3
d_gene: NA

CDR3nt: TGCGCCAGCAGCCCCGGCGGGGCCACTAGCACAGATACGCAGTATTTT
CDR3aa: CASSPGGATSTDTQYF
abundance: NA
v_gene: TRBV4-1
j_gene: TRBJ2-3
d_gene: NA

CDR3nt: TGCGCCAGCAGCTTGGTAGGGGCATGGACCGGGGAGCTGTTTTTT
CDR3aa: CASSLVGAWTGELFF
abundance: many
v_gene: TRBV5-1
j_gene: TRBJ2-2
d_gene: NA

CDR3nt: TGCGCCAGCCGCGAACCGGGGATCCCAGAGACCCAGTACTTC
CDR3aa: CASREPGIPETQYF
abundance: NA
v_gene: TRBV5-1
j_gene: TRBJ2-5
d_gene: NA

CDR3nt: TGCGCCAGCGGCGGAGCAGATACGCAGTATTTT
CDR3aa: CASGGADTQYF
abundance: many
v_gene: TRBV5-1
j_gene: TRBJ2-3
d_gene: NA

CDR3nt: TGTGCCATCCGACAGGGTAACGAGAATCAGCCCCAGCATTTT
CDR3aa: CAIRQGNENQPQHF
abundance: few
v_gene: TRBV10-3
j_gene: TRBJ1-5
d_gene: TRBD1

CDR3nt: TGCAGTGCTCTCGGGACTAGCGGGAGTCATACGCAGTATTTT
CDR3aa: CSALGTSGSHTQYF
abundance: many
v_gene: TRBV20-1
j_gene: TRBJ2-3
d_gene: TRBD2

CDR3nt: TGTGCCAGCGCCGCCGGGAAGGGAGTCCGGTCTCAAGAGACCCAGTACTTC
CDR3aa: CASAAGKGVRSQETQYF
abundance: many
v_gene: TRBV2
j_gene: TRBJ2-5
d_gene: NA

CDR3nt: TGTGCCAGCAGTCCGTTCGGGAGCCCTAGCTACAATGAGCAGTTCTTC
CDR3aa: CASSPFGSPSYNEQFF
abundance: many
v_gene: TRBV12-3/TRBV12-4
j_gene: TRBJ2-1
d_gene: NA

CDR3nt: TGCGCCAGCAGCTTGGGCGCGACAACGAACACTGAAGCTTTCTTT
CDR3aa: CASSLGATTNTEAFF
abundance: many
v_gene: TRBV5-1
j_gene: TRBJ1-1
d_gene: NA

CDR3nt: TGCGCCAGCAGTTCGAGTGGGGCAACGCCCCAGCATTTT
CDR3aa: CASSSSGATPQHF
abundance: many
v_gene: TRBV10-2
j_gene: TRBJ1-5
d_gene: NA

CDR3nt: TGTGCCATCAGGGAACAGGGGACCTCCTATGGCTACACCTTC
CDR3aa: CAIREQGTSYGYTF
abundance: many
v_gene: TRBV10-3
j_gene: TRBJ1-2
d_gene: TRBD1

CDR3nt: TGTGCCAGCAGCTTAGCGGGCGGGAGCTCCTACGAGCAGTACTTC
CDR3aa: CASSLAGGSSYEQYF
abundance: NA
v_gene: TRBV7-9
j_gene: TRBJ2-7
d_gene: TRBD2

CDR3nt: TGCAGTGCTAGAGATGATACGCAGTATTTT
CDR3aa: CSARDDTQYF
abundance: many
v_gene: TRBV20-1
j_gene: TRBJ2-3
d_gene: NA

CDR3nt: TGTGCCAGCAGTAGGGGGAGGGCCTTGGAGACCCAGTACTTC
CDR3aa: CASSRGRALETQYF
abundance: many
v_gene: TRBV7-8
j_gene: TRBJ2-5
d_gene: NA

CDR3nt: TGTGCCAGCAGTGACCTAGCGGGAGTGGATACGCAGTATTTT
CDR3aa: CASSDLAGVDTQYF
abundance: NA
v_gene: TRBV2
j_gene: TRBJ2-3
d_gene: TRBD2

CDR3nt: TGTGCCAGCTCACCCGACCGGACGAAAAACATTCAGTACTTC
CDR3aa: CASSPDRTKNIQYF
abundance: many
v_gene: TRBV18
j_gene: TRBJ2-4
d_gene: NA

CDR3nt: TGCAGTGCTAGAGATTCGGCTAGCGACTCCTACGAGCAGTACTTC
CDR3aa: CSARDSASDSYEQYF
abundance: many
v_gene: TRBV20-1
j_gene: TRBJ2-7
d_gene: NA

CDR3nt: TGTGCCAGCAGTGATACGCGGACCCCGAACACCGGGGAGCTGTTTTTT
CDR3aa: CASSDTRTPNTGELFF
abundance: NA
v_gene: TRBV2
j_gene: TRBJ2-2
d_gene: NA

CDR3nt: TGTGCCAGCTCACCAGGGGTTGAAAAACTGTTTTTT
CDR3aa: CASSPGVEKLFF
abundance: many
v_gene: TRBV18
j_gene: TRBJ1-4
d_gene: NA

CDR3nt: TGCAGTGCTAGAGCCCACGTCGACAGGGTAGGGTACGAGCAGTACTTC
CDR3aa: CSARAHVDRVGYEQYF
abundance: NA
v_gene: TRBV20-1
j_gene: TRBJ2-7
d_gene: TRBD1